The clone carrying this T cell receptor (beta chain) turned up a few times. What was amplified from RNA transcripts were TCR beta CDR3 regions. The primer set for the first-round RT-PCR of the TCR CDR3 was HTBI. TCRdb analysed the multiplex PCR reads with MiXCR anew, one entry per CDR3 protein. The sample shows approximately 330,000 distinct CDR3 sequences, roughly 18% of them seen only once. The germline V gene has CDR1 SGHVS and CDR2 FNYEAQ. This CDR3 has 16 amino acids. V was trimmed by 1 base and J by 6 bases, leaving 15 bases between them. The record originates from a study of T cells in Graves' hyperthyroidism and ophthalmopathy.

J is TRBJ2-2 and V is TRBV7-6, with D possibly being TRBD2 (6 bases). Sequencing used blood. The clonotype was recovered from a woman aged 50 to 60 with Graves' hyperthyroidism. CDR3 nucleotide sequence: TGTGCCAGCAGCTTAGGAAGTGGAGGGGAGGCCGGGGAGCTGTTTTTT. Protein sequence: CASSLGSGGEAGELFF.